This is a list of T cell receptor beta chains from one sample in a study of identical twins. Via MiXCR, TCRdb re-called the 5' RACE reads, giving one row per CDR3 protein. The table shows a few hundred thousand distinct CDR3 sequences, with roughly 18% occurring only once. The sequencing input was naive T cells sorted from blood. The receptor source for this set is a man aged 45-60 years in good health. CDR3s include the opening cysteine and the closing phenylalanine or tryptophan. A D gene is named only where the DNA matches it firmly. Expanded clones are given a class, and other clones once, few, many or no size at all.

J: TRBJ2-4; V: TRBV15; size: many; D: NA; DNA: TGTGCCACAGCGGCCCTAGCCAAAAACATTCAGTACTTC; CDR3: CATAALAKNIQYF
J: TRBJ2-7; V: TRBV24-1; size: few; D: TRBD1; DNA: TGTGCCACCAGTGATCCACGGGACAGATCCTACGAGCAGTACTTC; CDR3: CATSDPRDRSYEQYF
J: TRBJ2-6; V: TRBV7-7; size: NA; D: TRBD1; DNA: TGTGCCACGAGGACAGGGGGCTCTGGGGACAACGTCCTGACTTTC; CDR3: CATRTGGSGDNVLTF
J: TRBJ2-2; V: TRBV29-1; size: few; D: NA; DNA: TGCAGCGGGGCAGAGAACACCGGGGAGCTGTTTTTT; CDR3: CSGAENTGELFF
J: TRBJ2-5; V: TRBV20-1; size: NA; D: NA; DNA: TGCAGTGCTAGAGTTGCGGACGCATTGGAGACCCAGTACTTC; CDR3: CSARVADALETQYF
J: TRBJ1-1; V: TRBV29-1; size: many; D: NA; DNA: TGCAGCGTTGAGGAGAACCCCAACACTGAAGCTTTCTTT; CDR3: CSVEENPNTEAFF
J: TRBJ2-1; V: TRBV20-1; size: many; D: NA; DNA: TGCAGTGCTAGTATCAATGAGCAGTTCTTC; CDR3: CSASINEQFF
J: TRBJ2-2; V: TRBV6-2/TRBV6-3; size: many; D: NA; DNA: TGTGCCAGCAGTTACCGGGGCGGATGGAACACCGGGGAGCTGTTTTTT; CDR3: CASSYRGGWNTGELFF
J: TRBJ2-7; V: TRBV20-1; size: NA; D: NA; DNA: TGCAGTGCCAACATGGTTTCCTACGAGCAGTACTTC; CDR3: CSANMVSYEQYF
J: TRBJ1-2; V: TRBV6-4; size: NA; D: TRBD1; DNA: TGTGCCAGCAGAATGACCCCGTTGACAGGGAATCCTTACACCTTC; CDR3: CASRMTPLTGNPYTF
J: TRBJ2-5; V: TRBV4-2; size: many; D: NA; DNA: TGTGCCAGCAGCCGCGGAGGGGGACAAGAGACCCAGTACTTC; CDR3: CASSRGGGQETQYF
J: TRBJ2-3; V: TRBV3-1; size: many; D: TRBD2; DNA: TGTGCCAGCAGCCAGAAACTAGCGGGACCCACAGATACGCAGTATTTT; CDR3: CASSQKLAGPTDTQYF
J: TRBJ2-2; V: TRBV28; size: many; D: NA; DNA: TGTGCCAGCAGTTCTGCCGGGGAGCTGTTTTTT; CDR3: CASSSAGELFF
J: TRBJ2-7; V: TRBV9; size: NA; D: TRBD1; DNA: TGTGCCAGCAGCGTAGGTTGGACAGGGGGACACGAGCAGTACTTC; CDR3: CASSVGWTGGHEQYF
J: TRBJ2-1; V: TRBV5-1; size: NA; D: NA; DNA: TGCGCCAGCAGCTCATACAGCCTCCCGGCCTACAATGAGCAGTTCTTC; CDR3: CASSSYSLPAYNEQFF
J: TRBJ1-6; V: TRBV7-2; size: few; D: NA; DNA: TGTGCCAGCAGCTTAGTAGGCAGGACTTTTCACCCCCTCCACTTT; CDR3: CASSLVGRTFHPLHF
J: TRBJ2-1; V: TRBV5-1; size: NA; D: TRBD2; DNA: TGCGCCAGCAGCAGAACTAGCGGGAGAACTAACAATGAGCAGTTCTTC; CDR3: CASSRTSGRTNNEQFF
J: TRBJ2-1; V: TRBV29-1; size: NA; D: NA; DNA: TGCAGCGTTTGGTGGGGGGATGAGCAGTTCTTC; CDR3: CSVWWGDEQFF
J: TRBJ2-7; V: TRBV6-1; size: many; D: NA; DNA: TGTGCCAGCAGTGAAGCCTACGAGCAGTACTTC; CDR3: CASSEAYEQYF
J: TRBJ1-5; V: TRBV29-1; size: many; D: NA; DNA: TGCAGCGTTGAGGTCGAGGGTTCAGGGAATCAGCCCCAGCATTTT; CDR3: CSVEVEGSGNQPQHF
J: TRBJ2-7; V: TRBV29-1; size: few; D: NA; DNA: TGCAGCGTTGAGATTGGGGCCTCCTACGAGCAGTACTTC; CDR3: CSVEIGASYEQYF
J: TRBJ2-7; V: TRBV7-6; size: NA; D: NA; DNA: TGTGCCAGCAGCTTAGCAGGGACCACCGAGCAGTACTTC; CDR3: CASSLAGTTEQYF
J: TRBJ2-5; V: TRBV24-1; size: NA; D: TRBD1; DNA: TGTGCCACCAGTGATTGGGGGGCGACAGGGGCTCCGGAGACCCAGTACTTC; CDR3: CATSDWGATGAPETQYF
J: TRBJ2-7; V: TRBV12-3/TRBV12-4; size: many; D: TRBD1; DNA: TGTGCCAGCAGTCCCTTTGGGACAGGGGCCCACGAGCAGTACTTC; CDR3: CASSPFGTGAHEQYF
J: TRBJ2-1; V: TRBV11-3; size: NA; D: NA; DNA: TGTGCCAGCAGCCGGGGGATCTCCTACAATGAGCAGTTCTTC; CDR3: CASSRGISYNEQFF
J: TRBJ2-2; V: TRBV12-3/TRBV12-4; size: NA; D: NA; DNA: TGTGCCAGCAGTCTCAGGGTGCCTGTTGGGGAGCTGTTTTTT; CDR3: CASSLRVPVGELFF
J: TRBJ2-5; V: TRBV6-1; size: few; D: TRBD2; DNA: TGTGCCAGCAGCCGGACAAGACTAGCGGGAAGCCAAGAGACCCAGTACTTC; CDR3: CASSRTRLAGSQETQYF
J: TRBJ2-1; V: TRBV19; size: NA; D: NA; DNA: TGTGCCAGTACTCCAACGGGTCCAACAAAGGGTGAGCAGTTCTTC; CDR3: CASTPTGPTKGEQFF
J: TRBJ2-3; V: TRBV11-2; size: NA; D: TRBD2; DNA: TGTGCCAGCAGCAGAGGACTAGCGGGGGGTTCCAGATATACAGATACGCAGTATTTT; CDR3: CASSRGLAGGSRYTDTQYF
J: TRBJ2-2; V: TRBV20-1; size: many; D: NA; DNA: TGCAGTGCAACCGGGACTGCGAACACCGGGGAGCTGTTTTTT; CDR3: CSATGTANTGELFF
J: TRBJ2-1; V: TRBV28; size: NA; D: NA; DNA: TGTGCCAGGCTCATGGGGGTCCCGTACAATGAGCAGTTCTTC; CDR3: CARLMGVPYNEQFF
J: TRBJ2-5; V: TRBV7-2; size: NA; D: TRBD1; DNA: TGTGCCAGCAGCGCGACAGGGTCGTACGAGACCCAGTACTTC; CDR3: CASSATGSYETQYF
J: TRBJ2-7; V: TRBV5-6; size: many; D: TRBD1; DNA: TGTGCCAGCAGCTTGGGAGACAGGGGGCAATACGAGCAGTACTTC; CDR3: CASSLGDRGQYEQYF